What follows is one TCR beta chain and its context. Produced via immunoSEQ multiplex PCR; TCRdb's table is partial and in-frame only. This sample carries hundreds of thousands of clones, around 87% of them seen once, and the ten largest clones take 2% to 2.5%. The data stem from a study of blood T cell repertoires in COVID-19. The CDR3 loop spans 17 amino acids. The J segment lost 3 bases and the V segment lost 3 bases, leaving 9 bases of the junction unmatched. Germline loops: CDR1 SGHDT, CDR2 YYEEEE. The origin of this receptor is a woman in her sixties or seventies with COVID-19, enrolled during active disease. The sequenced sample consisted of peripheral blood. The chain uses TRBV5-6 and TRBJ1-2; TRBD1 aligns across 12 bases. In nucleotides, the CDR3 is TGTGCCAGCAGCTCAGGGGACAGGGGGCGGTTGTACTATGGCTACACCTTC. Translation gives CASSSGDRGRLYYGYTF.